This T cell receptor (beta chain) is from a study of blood T cell repertoires in COVID-19. Losses at the gene ends were 1 base for V and 9 bases for J; bases not matched to a gene: 5. Per the germline V gene, CDR1 is MGHRA and CDR2 is YSYEKL. The CDR3 is made up of 15 amino acids. TCRdb's table, derived via immunoSEQ multiplex PCR, lists solely in-frame clones and lacks some. The table lists around 480,000 clones, around 90% of them singletons, with 0.7% in the top ten. The chain is built from TRBV4-1 and TRBJ2-1; 11 nucleotides align to TRBD2. This receptor was obtained from a woman in her late teens or twenties who had recovered from COVID-19. The sample comprised PBMCs or T cells enriched from blood (not recorded which). The DNA of the CDR3 is TGCGCCAGCAGCCAAGTTAGCGGGGGGGAAACTGAGCAGTTCTTC. Amino acid sequence: CASSQVSGGETEQFF.